This entry is about one T cell receptor (beta chain). This entry comes from a study of blood T cell repertoires in COVID-19. CDR3 length: 16 amino acids. The trim removed 8 bases at V and 2 bases at J, leaving 9 bases unmatched. CDR1 SGHVS and CDR2 FQNEAQ come from the germline V gene. In the authors' workflow: Estimated nucleated cell counts came from reference gene primer amplification. The table came from immunoSEQ multiplex PCR; TCRdb's copy has only in-frame clones and leaves some out. V and J calls and clone size are copied from that table; D and trimming were computed from the DNA. The sample contains approximately 37,000 clones, about 90% of which appear only once.

The specimen sequenced was peripheral blood. The rearrangement uses TRBV7-8 and TRBJ2-3; 11 nucleotides match TRBD2. This TCR came from a woman aged 80 or older with acute or convalescent COVID-19. The CDR3 DNA reads as TGTGCCAGCGACAGGGGACTAGCGGCTTCCACAGATACGCAGTATTTT. Encoded protein: CASDRGLAASTDTQYF.